This TCR beta chain emerged from a study of metastatic and nonmetastatic thyroid tumors. This clone is labeled medium-sized. Its cognate antigen is unknown. In the authors' methods: A distant-metastasis classifier for papillary thyroid cancer was built using CDR3 differences across clinicopathological groups. Via MiXCR, TCRdb re-called the PCR reads. The V and J calls and clone size are TCRdb's, not the authors'. This sample yields about 10,000 clones, of which approximately 33% are seen a single time; approximately 5% belongs to the top ten. General observations from the study: Significantly greater TCR beta diversity was reportedly found in malignant thyroid tumors than in benign nodules (in blood and tumor).

Trimming pared 2 bases from V and 8 bases from J, leaving 11 bases between. In germline, CDR1 is SGDLS, CDR2 YYNGEE. The CDR3 is 14 amino acids. No treatment of any kind had been given to any patient before thyroid surgery. Sequenced: tumor tissue. This receptor was taken from a female donor with papillary thyroid cancer or a benign thyroid nodule (not recorded which). Some clones in this sample may be carry-over from other donors' samples. The V call is TRBV9, the J call TRBJ1-6, with D maybe TRBD1 (6 bases). The CDR3 protein is CASSVTGIDSPLHF. The CDR3 nucleotides are TGTGCCAGCAGCGTCACAGGGATAGATTCACCCCTCCACTTT.